This T cell receptor (beta chain) was sequenced for a study of monozygotic twins with inflammatory bowel disease. As regards this clonotype: Its specificity is unknown.

Eight distinct reactions (per sample) were used to make the cDNA. With the 5' RACE reads reprocessed, TCRdb shows one record per CDR3 protein and no DNA. This sample lists some 130,000 distinct CDR3 sequences; its ten largest clones have about 1.2%. The CDR3 sequence is 14 residues long. Germline loops: CDR1 SQVTM, CDR2 ANQGSEA. Study-level results: Different T cell subtypes could not be distinguished. Limited statistical power may explain no repertoire similarity difference between concordant and discordant twins.

It was from whole blood, with no T cell sorting, that total RNA was isolated. This sequence joins TRBV29-1 and TRBJ2-7; with no DNA, the TCRdb D assignment of TRBD2 cannot be verified. This clonotype was obtained from a human donor with ulcerative colitis or Crohn's disease, or a healthy co-twin of an affected twin (not recorded which). The sample comprised blood. This CDR3 reads CSVDRAGSTYEQYF.